The 28 T cell receptor beta chains presented below share a single source sample, sequenced in a study of blood T cell repertoires in COVID-19. Generated by immunoSEQ multiplex PCR, the TCRdb table keeps only in-frame clones and is missing some. In the table there are roughly 140,000 clones, roughly 84% of which are singletons. Sequencing input: PBMCs or T cells enriched from blood (not recorded which). These TCRs come from a man between 45 and 60 years old in a cohort exposed to, infected with or recovered from COVID-19 (not recorded which).

The chain joins TRBV11-2 to TRBJ1-1; D gene ambiguous. Germline V gene data show CDR1 as SGHAT and CDR2 as FQNNGV. The CDR3 spans 15 residues. The V and J ends lost 4 bases and 7 bases respectively, with 19 bases between them. CDR3 DNA sequence: TGTGCCAGCAGCTCCTATCGAGGAAGCGGGTATGAAGCTTTCTTT. This sequence encodes CASSSYRGSGYEAFF.

J is TRBJ2-7 and V is TRBV28, with a possible D match to TRBD1 (5 bases). Germline CDR1 MDHEN, CDR2 SYDVKM. Trimming stripped 0 bases from V and 5 bases from J, with 8 bases between. The CDR3 sequence is 13 residues long. Here the CDR3 DNA reads TGTGCCAGCAGTTTATGGGGCAGGGACGAGCAGTACTTC. Protein sequence: CASSLWGRDEQYF.

The gene calls are TRBV27 and TRBJ1-3; D remains ambiguous. V lost 4 bases, J lost 0 bases, and 7 bases lay in between. This CDR3 contains 14 residues. Germline CDR1 MNHEY, CDR2 SMNVEV (reference sequence). The CDR3 nucleotides read TGTGCCAGCAGTTCCAGTCACTCTGGAAACACCATATATTTT. Translating it yields CASSSSHSGNTIYF.

V and J are TRBV7-2 and TRBJ1-1; D is unclear. CDR3 size: 14 residues. Trimming cost V 2 bases and J 2 bases, with 9 bases left between them. Germline CDR1 reads SGHTA; CDR2 reads FQGNSA. The CDR3 region has the DNA TGTGCCAGCAGCTTACTCCCTCGTAACACTGAAGCTTTCTTT. It codes for CASSLLPRNTEAFF.

This clone has a handful of counts. This chain connects TRBV7-8 to TRBJ1-2; D gene uncertain. This CDR3 has 12 amino acids. CDR1 is SGHVS, CDR2 FQNEAQ, per germline. Between the trimmed V and J ends, which lost 0 bases and 4 bases, there was a span of 3 bases. The CDR3 bases are TGTGCCAGCAGCTTAGCGGCCTATGGCTACACCTTC. It yields the protein CASSLAAYGYTF. The complete variable domain, with remaining parts taken from reference TRBV7-8 and TRBJ1-2, reads GAGVSQSPRYKVAKRGQDVALRCDPISGHVSLFWYQQALGQGPEFLTYFQNEAQLDKSGLPSDRFFAERPEGSVSTLKIQRTQQEDSAVYLCASSLAAYGYTFGSGTRLTVV.

The chain joins TRBV5-1 to TRBJ1-2, with D perhaps matching TRBD1 (6 bases). Germline CDR1 reads SGHRS; CDR2 reads YFSETQ. V shed 2 bases and J shed 8 bases, with 10 bases lying between them. The CDR3 covers 12 residues. This chain's CDR3 is CASSLPTGGYTF. In nucleotides, the CDR3 is TGCGCCAGCAGCTTACCGACAGGAGGCTACACCTTC.

CDR3: CANGSRGNPNGGYGYTF. The CDR3 DNA sequence: TGCGCCAATGGAAGCCGGGGAAATCCCAACGGGGGCTATGGCTACACCTTC. V is TRBV10-1 and J is TRBJ1-2, with D possibly matching TRBD1 (5 bases). Trimming shortened V by 10 bases and J by 4 bases, and 28 bases separated the two germline ends. Germline CDR1 reads WNHNN; CDR2 reads SYGVQD (reference sequence). The CDR3 is 17 residues long.

The chain has TRBV18 and TRBJ2-2; D is unresolved. CDR1 and CDR2 from the germline V gene are KGHSH and LQKENI. V gave up 4 bases and J gave up 5 bases, with 8 bases separating them. The CDR3 is 13 amino acids. The CDR3 DNA reads TGTGCCAGCTCACGGGCCTATACCGGGGAGCTGTTTTTT. Protein: CASSRAYTGELFF.

J is TRBJ1-2 and V is TRBV14; 7 nucleotides line up with TRBD1. Germline V gene lookup returns CDR1 SGHDN and CDR2 FVKESK. Trimming removed 4 bases from V and 3 bases from J; junction bases left unmatched: 8. The CDR3 has 15 amino acids. The CDR3 loop is CASSLRQGLDYGYTF. The CDR3 DNA is TGTGCCAGCAGCCTACGACAGGGACTAGACTATGGCTACACCTTC.

The J gene is TRBJ2-2, the V gene TRBV30; D may be TRBD1 (5 bases). The CDR3 totals 15 residues. Germline CDR1 reads GTSNPN; CDR2 reads SVGIG (reference sequence). V was clipped by 0 bases and J by 6 bases, with 14 bases between them. The CDR3 is CAWSVHRGSAGELFF. DNA of the CDR3: TGTGCCTGGAGTGTACATAGGGGCTCAGCCGGGGAGCTGTTTTTT.

The rearrangement links TRBV7-8 to TRBJ2-3; 7 bases are shared with TRBD1. The length of the CDR3 is 15 residues. The germline gives CDR1 SGHVS, CDR2 FQNEAQ. The junction had 5 bases not matched to a gene; V was cut back by 5 bases and J by 0 bases. For the CDR3, the DNA is TGTGCCAGCAGCCCTCCGGGACAGAGCACAGATACGCAGTATTTT. Protein sequence: CASSPPGQSTDTQYF.

This clone was detected a few times. The rearrangement uses TRBV6-2 or TRBV6-3 and TRBJ1-2; D is ambiguous. Germline V gene data show CDR1 as MNHEY and CDR2 as SVGEGT. The V gene lost 2 bases and the J gene lost 4 bases, with 5 bases spanning the gap. This CDR3 has 12 amino acids. CDR3: CASSYAGYGYTF. In nucleotides, the CDR3 is TGTGCCAGCAGTTACGCGGGCTATGGCTACACCTTC.

This clone has a single count. In DNA, the CDR3 is TGTGCCAGCAGCCAGACTAGCGGGATTTACAATGAGCAGTTCTTC. Translated: CASSQTSGIYNEQFF. The chain couples TRBV7-2 to TRBJ2-1; 11 bases are shared with TRBD2. V was pared by 5 bases and J by 4 bases, with 4 bases of the junction left unmatched. The CDR3 is 15 residues long. The germline CDR1 and CDR2 sequences are SGHTA and FQGNSA.

The J gene is TRBJ1-5, the V gene TRBV24-1; D remains ambiguous. Germline CDR1 is KGHDR and CDR2 is SFDVKD. Trimming cost V 3 bases and J 0 bases, with 5 bases left between them. This CDR3 comprises 14 residues. DNA for the CDR3: TGTGCCACCAGTGATCAGTATAGCAATCAGCCCCAGCATTTT. It yields the protein CATSDQYSNQPQHF.

V usage is TRBV19 and J usage is TRBJ1-1; 10 bases align to TRBD1. CDR3 length equals 14 residues. Germline values: CDR1 LNHDA, CDR2 SQIVND (reference sequence). V lost 5 bases to trimming and J lost 4 bases; unmatched junction nucleotides: 4. The CDR3 reads CASSPGQGSTEAFF. The CDR3 DNA is TGTGCCAGTAGTCCGGGACAGGGGAGCACTGAAGCTTTCTTT.

The J gene is TRBJ1-1, the V gene TRBV7-9, with D tentatively TRBD1 (6 bases). Trimming took off 5 bases at V and 3 bases at J, with 16 bases between the two ends. The CDR3 sequence is 15 residues long. The germline V gene encodes CDR1 SEHNR and CDR2 FQNEAQ (reference sequence). CDR3 sequence: CASSPGGGRYTEAFF. CDR3 sequence (DNA): TGTGCCAGCAGCCCGGGGGGGGGCCGGTACACTGAAGCTTTCTTT. Variable domain in full (rest from reference TRBV7-9 and TRBJ1-1): DTGVSQNPRHKITKRGQNVTFRCDPISEHNRLYWYRQTLGQGPEFLTYFQNEAQLEKSRLLSDRFSAERPKGSFSTLEIQRTEQGDSAMYLCASSPGGGRYTEAFFGQGTRLTVV.

The V call is TRBV5-1, the J call TRBJ1-5; the match to TRBD1 covers 10 bases. This CDR3 has 15 amino acids. Germline CDR1 is SGHRS and CDR2 is YFSETQ. Unmatched junction bases numbered 4, after V lost 4 bases and J lost 3 bases. This CDR3 reads CASSEGQGTNQPQHF. The CDR3 nucleotides read TGCGCCAGCAGCGAGGGACAGGGGACCAATCAGCCCCAGCATTTT.

The genes are TRBV27 and TRBJ2-7; 10 bases match TRBD2. The CDR3 is 14 residues long. The trim removed 5 bases at V and 3 bases at J, leaving 4 bases unmatched. The germline V gene has CDR1 MNHEY and CDR2 SMNVEV (reference sequence). The CDR3 reads CASSQGLAVYEQYF. In DNA, the CDR3 is TGTGCCAGCAGTCAAGGACTAGCGGTCTACGAGCAGTACTTC.

This chain uses TRBV4-2 with TRBJ2-7, with a possible D match to TRBD2 (5 bases). The V end lost 5 bases, the J end lost 1 base, and 9 bases lay between the germline ends. The CDR3 spans 13 residues. Germline CDR1 and CDR2: LGHNA and YNFKEQ. In DNA form, the CDR3 reads TGTGCCAGCAGCACCTCGGGATCCTACGAGCAGTACTTC. Its translation: CASSTSGSYEQYF.

The CDR3 region is CASSISRAGPGNTIYF. The CDR3 DNA reads as TGTGCCAGTAGTATTTCCCGTGCGGGGCCTGGAAACACCATATATTTT. The chain uses TRBV19 and TRBJ1-3, with D possibly being TRBD1 (5 bases). The CDR3 loop spans 16 amino acids. V dropped 3 bases and J dropped 2 bases, with 14 bases sitting between them. Per the germline V gene, CDR1 is LNHDA and CDR2 is SQIVND (reference sequence). Full variable domain (missing parts from reference TRBV19 and TRBJ1-3): DGGITQSPKYLFRKEGQNVTLSCEQNLNHDAMYWYRQDPGQGLRLIYYSQIVNDFQKGDIAEGYSVSREKKESFPLTVTSAQKNPTAFYLCASSISRAGPGNTIYFGEGSWLTVV.

The chain combines TRBV28 with TRBJ1-1; no definite D call. In germline, CDR1 is MDHEN, CDR2 SYDVKM. This CDR3 has 13 residues. Trimming pared 4 bases from V and 4 bases from J, leaving 10 bases between. CDR3 DNA: TGTGCCAGCAGTTCCGGGAGAATCACTGAAGCTTTCTTT. Translation gives CASSSGRITEAFF.

The chain employs TRBV7-2 and TRBJ2-7; tentatively, D is TRBD2 (5 bases). The V end was cut by 4 bases, the J end by 4 bases, with 20 bases between. CDR1 and CDR2 from the germline V gene are SGHTA and FQGNSA. The CDR3 is 16 residues long. DNA for the CDR3: TGTGCCAGCAGCTCCAGGACCCCGGTCGGGGTTTACGAGCAGTACTTC. This translates into CASSSRTPVGVYEQYF. Full variable domain (outside the CDR3, taken from reference TRBV7-2 and TRBJ2-7): GAGVSQSPSNKVTEKGKDVELRCDPISGHTALYWYRQSLGQGLEFLIYFQGNSAPDKSGLPSDRFSAERTGGSVSTLTIQRTQQEDSAVYLCASSSRTPVGVYEQYFGPGTRLTVT.

This CDR3 is CASTYGTGDTDTQYF. The DNA of the CDR3 is TGTGCCAGCACCTACGGGACAGGGGACACAGATACGCAGTATTTT. The genes are TRBV6-6 and TRBJ2-3; 10 bases match TRBD1. The CDR3 has 15 amino acids. CDR1 is MNHNY and CDR2 is SVGAGI in the germline V gene (reference sequence). The junction had 6 bases not matched to a gene; V was cut back by 7 bases and J by 2 bases.

This sequence joins TRBV14 and TRBJ1-6; tentative D call: TRBD1 (6 bases). The germline CDR1 and CDR2 sequences are SGHDN and FVKESK. The CDR3 runs to 14 residues. V lost 4 bases and J lost 7, with 11 bases in between. CDR3 DNA sequence: TGTGCCAGCAGCCGTGGACAGTACAATTCACCCCTCCACTTT. It encodes CASSRGQYNSPLHF.

CDR3 in DNA: TGTGCCAGCAGTAGTTACAACCCGTCCTACGAGCAGTACTTC. It encodes CASSSYNPSYEQYF. This sequence joins TRBV2 and TRBJ2-7; no reliable D call. The V gene lost 5 bases and the J gene lost 1 base, with 12 bases spanning the gap. CDR3 length: 14 amino acids. Looked up from germline, CDR1 is SNHLY and CDR2 is FYNNEI.

The chain joins TRBV4-3 to TRBJ1-2; D might be TRBD1 (6 bases). The germline gives CDR1 LGHNA, CDR2 YSLEER. The CDR3 covers 15 residues. V lost 8 bases, J lost 3 bases, and 19 bases lay in between. The CDR3 DNA follows: TGCGCCAGCCGGCCGAGGGAGGGGGAATACTATGGCTACACCTTC. Amino acids: CASRPREGEYYGYTF.

This clone showed up just a few times. Here the CDR3 reads CASSFQAGSGGDTQYF. Written as DNA, the CDR3 is TGTGCCAGCAGCTTCCAGGCGGGATCAGGTGGAGATACGCAGTATTTT. The chain links TRBV7-9 to TRBJ2-3; perhaps TRBD2 as D (6 bases). CDR3 length: 16 residues. The germline V and J ends were trimmed by 3 bases and 5 bases, with 18 bases remaining between them. CDR1 and CDR2 from the germline V gene are SEHNR and FQNEAQ (reference sequence).

In nucleotides, the CDR3 is TGTGCCAGCAGCGCCTGGGAGGTCACTGAAGCTTTCTTT. This codes for CASSAWEVTEAFF. The rearrangement uses TRBV9 and TRBJ1-1, with no clear D. The germline CDR1 and CDR2 sequences are SGDLS and YYNGEE. The CDR3 extends over 13 amino acids. Trimming shortened V by 3 bases and J by 4 bases, and 10 bases separated the two germline ends. The full variable domain, with the rest looked up from reference TRBV9 and TRBJ1-1, is DSGVTQTPKHLITATGQRVTLRCSPRSGDLSVYWYQQSLDQGLQFLIQYYNGEERAKGNILERFSAQQFPDLHSELNLSSLELGDSALYFCASSAWEVTEAFFGQGTRLTVV.